At least ten counts were recorded for the clone carrying this TCR beta chain. The target antigen is unknown. The sample is drawn from a study of regulatory T cells in long-lasting Graves disease. Assembly of TCR beta libraries relied on iRepertoire HTBI primers together with Arm-PCR of CDR3 regions. Using its own MiXCR run on the multiplex PCR reads, TCRdb lists one record per CDR3 protein. The sample yields some 470,000 distinct CDR3 sequences, about a fifth seen once. V shed 8 bases and J shed 7 bases, with 17 bases lying between them. This CDR3 contains 14 residues. Germline V gene lookup returns CDR1 MNHNS and CDR2 SASEGT. The time point denotes: persistent/refractory GD, antithyroid drugs over 5 years with positive TRAb. RNA extracted from PBMCs served as the sequencing template. The guidelines of the American Thyroid Association were the basis for diagnosing Graves' disease. Findings and limits, study-wide: Persistent Graves' patients showed less TCR diversity than newly diagnosed patients showed. Persistent disease was associated with favored TRBV28 usage and with favored use of TRBJ1-2 and TRBJ2-5. Those with persistent disease had in common more public clonotypes (2,741) than new patients (approximately 970).

The origin of this receptor is a female donor with Graves disease. The sequencing here drew on peripheral blood mononuclear cells (PBMCs), taken when the disease was refractory, from a patient treated with antithyroid drugs. V usage is TRBV6-1 and J usage is TRBJ1-4; D is unresolved. CDR3 sequence (DNA): TGTGCCAGCGGCCAAAGGGATATGGGTGAAAAACTGTTTTTT. It specifies CASGQRDMGEKLFF.